Below are 5 T cell receptor beta chains sequenced from a single sample in a study of blood T cell repertoires in COVID-19. The table came from immunoSEQ multiplex PCR; TCRdb's copy has only in-frame clones and leaves some out. The sample contains approximately 320,000 clones, roughly nine tenths of which appear only once. Sample: peripheral blood. The receptor set was obtained from a woman aged 30 to 39 with COVID-19, enrolled during active disease.

The chain carries TRBV2 and TRBJ1-5; possibly TRBD1 for D (5 bases). This CDR3 comprises 15 residues. Germline CDR1 is SNHLY and CDR2 is FYNNEI. V dropped 7 bases and J dropped 7 bases, with 20 bases sitting between them. CDR3 sequence (DNA): TGTGCCAGCATCCCCACCCCCAGGGCAGGACAGCCCCAGCATTTT. It specifies CASIPTPRAGQPQHF.

The chain recombines TRBV12-3 or TRBV12-4 with TRBJ2-1; 7 bases line up with TRBD1. With V trimmed by 8 bases and J by 3 bases, 4 bases remained unmatched. The CDR3 loop spans 13 amino acids. CDR3 coding DNA: TGTGCCAGCTCGGGACAGAGCTACAATGAGCAGTTCTTC. Its translation: CASSGQSYNEQFF.

The chain combines TRBV7-2 with TRBJ1-6; possibly TRBD1 for D (5 bases). Germline V gene lookup returns CDR1 SGHTA and CDR2 FQGNSA. V was clipped by 10 bases and J by 7 bases, with 14 bases between them. The CDR3 runs to 13 residues. The CDR3 loop is CATPWGDNSPLHF. The CDR3 region has the DNA TGTGCCACCCCCTGGGGCGACAATTCACCCCTCCACTTT.

This clone was counted once. CDR3 DNA: TGTGCCAGCAGTCCTTACGTTGGCAGTTATAGCAATCAGCCCCAGCATTTT. It translates to CASSPYVGSYSNQPQHF. This rearrangement joins TRBV6-6 to TRBJ1-5; D is undetermined. The germline V and J ends were trimmed by 5 bases and 0 bases, with 17 bases remaining between them. The germline V gene encodes CDR1 MNHNY and CDR2 SVGAGI (reference sequence). The CDR3 extends over 17 amino acids.

The rearrangement joins TRBV5-5 to TRBJ2-7; D is unresolved. Trimming left V 2 bases short and J 2 bases short, with 8 bases between. Germline V gene data show CDR1 as SGHKS and CDR2 as YYEKEE (reference sequence). CDR3 length: 13 amino acids. The CDR3 sequence is CASSFGGTYEQYF. In DNA form, the CDR3 reads TGTGCCAGCAGCTTCGGCGGAACCTACGAGCAGTACTTC.